This T cell receptor (beta chain) came from a study of T cell responses to AZD1222 COVID-19 vaccine. As regards this clone: Its target is unknown.

Study-wide findings and caveats: Vaccine-related CD4 TCRs covered spike, predominating at 160-218 and 743-854. An increase in Spike-specific TCR breadth and depth was observed after two AZD1222 doses.

The CDR3 has 14 amino acids. CDR1 and CDR2 (germline): SEHNR, FQNEAQ (reference sequence). V dropped 3 bases and J dropped 7; count of bases not matched to a gene: 4. Profiling relied on immunoSEQ multiplex PCR, and the TCRdb table lists in-frame clones only, not all of them. The repertoire has approximately 150,000 clones, 80% to 95% of them found once; the top ten carry 4%. This specimen consisted of peripheral blood, obtained 28 days after the second AZD1222 dose. This TCR came from an adult who received the AZD1222 COVID-19 vaccine. V gene TRBV7-9 combines with J gene TRBJ2-5; 11 nucleotides align to TRBD2. The CDR3 nucleotides read TGTGCCAGCAGCTTCGAAGGGACTAGCGGGACCCAGTACTTC. It codes for CASSFEGTSGTQYF.